This TCR beta chain was recorded in a study of T cell changes during pregnancy in multiple sclerosis (dated by TCRdb to about 2019). In the study overall: The study examined how the T cell repertoire changed over the course of pregnancy in women with multiple sclerosis.

Regarding this clone: Its antigen target is currently unknown. No quality values exist for individual bases; no much larger clone is one base distant.

Library preparation employed the immunoSEQ multiplex PCR assay. Drawn from immuneACCESS, this table holds only the in-frame rearrangements with V and J called that TCRdb kept. Clones are partly lost; checked studies trace under half to an unresolved V gene and leave the rest unexplained. This sample lists roughly 79,000 clones; approximately 92% were detected once. Clones ranked in the top ten supply 0.65% to 0.95% of the sample. The germline V gene (reference sequence) specifies DFQATT as CDR1 and SNEGSKA as CDR2. V and J are truncated by 5 bases and 10 bases respectively, leaving an intervening sequence of 14 bases. There are 11 amino acids in the CDR3, from cysteine to phenylalanine inclusive. Solely the CDR3 DNA is kept, with 33 bases framed from the first base.

The chain is made from TRBV20-1 and TRBJ1-1, with a weak D call of TRBD1 (6 bases match). This specimen consisted of peripheral blood, obtained in the second trimester of pregnancy. The source is a female donor in good health, enrolled as a control in a pregnancy study. CDR3 reads: CSAPLGGRAFF. The DNA sequence is TGCAGTGCTCCCCTGGGGGGGCGAGCTTTCTTT.